This T cell receptor beta chain is drawn from a study of response to subunit inactivated influenza vaccine. Study-wide findings and caveats: The authors offered the suggestion that each seasonal influenza vaccination recruits few new T cells.

In the case of this clonotype: The antigen remains undetermined.

After removal of 2 bases from V and 3 bases from J, the junction contained 3 bases not matched to a gene. The CDR3 is made up of 15 amino acids. Germline V gene sequence: CDR1 MRHNA, CDR2 SNTAGT. TCRdb fed the RT-PCR reads into MiXCR, producing one record per CDR3 protein. The sample yields 450,000 to 700,000 distinct CDR3 sequences, about 14% seen once. J is TRBJ2-3 and V is TRBV6-4; 9 bases are a match to TRBD1. The starting material was PBMCs from blood, obtained 11 to 12 days after vaccination. This sequence was found in a man over 45 who received an inactivated influenza vaccine. The CDR3 protein is CASSDGTGRTDTQYF. Here the CDR3 DNA reads TGTGCCAGCAGTGACGGGACAGGGAGGACAGATACGCAGTATTTT.